The T cell receptor (beta chain) under discussion was sequenced for a study of identical twins. This clonotype was counted between two and nine times. Its antigen is not identified. From the 5' RACE reads, TCRdb called clonotypes with MiXCR, one entry per CDR3 protein. This sample yields hundreds of thousands of distinct CDR3 sequences, of which 21% are seen a single time; approximately 4.5% belongs to the top ten. Study-level points and caveats: A partial confounding effect on zero-insertion analyses could come from invariant MAIT and iNKT cells.

The same data also went into a second study, on T cells expressing NK-cell markers. That publication notes: In several experiments, sorting was restricted to alpha-beta TCR T cells by an anti-gamma-delta TCR antibody.

The sequence derives from a young woman in good health. Sequencing was done on a sample of PBMCs.

The CDR3 loop reads CASSLTGTHYEQYF. In DNA form, the CDR3 reads TGTGCCAGCAGCCTGACAGGGACTCACTACGAGCAGTACTTC. The J gene is TRBJ2-7, the V gene TRBV7-2; D may be TRBD1 (7 bases). Between the trimmed V and J ends, which lost 5 bases and 3 bases, there was a span of 14 bases. The germline CDR1 and CDR2 sequences are SGHTA and FQGNSA. This CDR3 spans 14 amino acids.